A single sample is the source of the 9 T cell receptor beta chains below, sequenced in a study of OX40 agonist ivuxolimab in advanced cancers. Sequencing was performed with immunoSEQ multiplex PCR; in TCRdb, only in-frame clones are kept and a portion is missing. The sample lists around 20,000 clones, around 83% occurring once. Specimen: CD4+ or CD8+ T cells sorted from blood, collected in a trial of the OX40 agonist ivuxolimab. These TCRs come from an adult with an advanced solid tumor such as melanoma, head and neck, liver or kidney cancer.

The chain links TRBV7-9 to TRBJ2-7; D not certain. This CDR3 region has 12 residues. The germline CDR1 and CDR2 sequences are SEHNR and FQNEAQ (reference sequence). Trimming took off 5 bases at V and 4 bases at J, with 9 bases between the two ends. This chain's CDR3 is CASSQLGYEQYF. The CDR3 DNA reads TGTGCCAGCAGCCAATTGGGGTACGAGCAGTACTTC.

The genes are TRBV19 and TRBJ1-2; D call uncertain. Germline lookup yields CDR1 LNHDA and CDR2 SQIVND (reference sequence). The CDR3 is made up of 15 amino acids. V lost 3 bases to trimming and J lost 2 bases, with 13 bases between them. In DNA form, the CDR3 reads TGTGCCAGTAGTATCCGCGAGCCCCGAAACTATGGCTACACCTTC. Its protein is CASSIREPRNYGYTF.

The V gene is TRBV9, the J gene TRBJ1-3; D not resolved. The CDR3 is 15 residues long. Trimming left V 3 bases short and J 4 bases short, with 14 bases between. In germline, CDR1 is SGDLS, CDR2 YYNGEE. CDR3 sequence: CASSAQGGRGNTIYF. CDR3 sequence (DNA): TGTGCCAGCAGCGCCCAAGGAGGACGGGGAAACACCATATATTTT.

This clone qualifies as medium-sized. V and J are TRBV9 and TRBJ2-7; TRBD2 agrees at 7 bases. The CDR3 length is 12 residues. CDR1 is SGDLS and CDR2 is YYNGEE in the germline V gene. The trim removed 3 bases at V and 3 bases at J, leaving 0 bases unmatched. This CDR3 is CASSGGSYEQYF. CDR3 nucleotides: TGTGCCAGCAGCGGCGGGAGCTACGAGCAGTACTTC.

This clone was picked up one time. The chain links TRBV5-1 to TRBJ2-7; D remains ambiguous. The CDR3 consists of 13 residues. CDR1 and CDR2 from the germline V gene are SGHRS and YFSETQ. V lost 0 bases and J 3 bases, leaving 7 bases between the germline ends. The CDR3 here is CASSLGRNYEQYF. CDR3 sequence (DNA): TGCGCCAGCAGCTTGGGCAGAAACTACGAGCAGTACTTC.

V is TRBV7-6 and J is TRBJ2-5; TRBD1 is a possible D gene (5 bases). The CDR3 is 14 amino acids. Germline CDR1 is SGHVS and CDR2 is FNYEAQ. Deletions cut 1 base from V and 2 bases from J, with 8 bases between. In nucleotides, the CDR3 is TGTGCCAGCAGCTTAGGGGCAGGGCAAGAGACCCAGTACTTC. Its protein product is CASSLGAGQETQYF.

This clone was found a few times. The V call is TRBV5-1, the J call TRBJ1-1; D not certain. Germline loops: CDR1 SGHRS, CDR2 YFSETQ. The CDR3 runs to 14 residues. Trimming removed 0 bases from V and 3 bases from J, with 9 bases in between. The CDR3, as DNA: TGCGCCAGCAGCTTGGTGGGCAGATACACTGAAGCTTTCTTT. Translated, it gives CASSLVGRYTEAFF. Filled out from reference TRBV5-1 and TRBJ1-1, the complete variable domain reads KAGVTQTPRYLIKTRGQQVTLSCSPISGHRSVSWYQQTPGQGLQFLFEYFSETQRNKGNFPGRFSGRQFSNSRSEMNVSTLELGDSALYLCASSLVGRYTEAFFGQGTRLTVV.

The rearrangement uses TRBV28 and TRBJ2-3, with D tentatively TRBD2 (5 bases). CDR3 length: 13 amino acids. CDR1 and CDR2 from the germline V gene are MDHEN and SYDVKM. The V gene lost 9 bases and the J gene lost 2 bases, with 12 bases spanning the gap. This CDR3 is CARGPGYTDTQYF. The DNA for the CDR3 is TGTGCCAGGGGCCCGGGGTACACAGATACGCAGTATTTT.

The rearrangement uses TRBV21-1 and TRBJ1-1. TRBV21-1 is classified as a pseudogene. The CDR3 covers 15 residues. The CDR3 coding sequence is TGTGCCAGCAGCAAATTGGCCCGGGTCCCAGCGGGAGCTTTCTTT. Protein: CASSKLARVPAGAFF.